Each of the 23 T cell receptor beta chains below was sequenced from the same sample in a study of PD-L1 blockade in urothelial cancer. Clones were read by immunoSEQ multiplex PCR, and TCRdb kept only the in-frame ones, dropping some. The table has tens of thousands of clones, 91% seen once; the top ten hold 5.5% to 8%. As for time point: peripheral blood 6 weeks after treatment start. Sequences were derived from PBMCs, sampled around atezolizumab (anti-PD-L1) treatment. The receptors stem from a man between 65 and 85 years old with urothelial cancer.

This sequence joins TRBV14 and TRBJ2-3; 7 bases fit TRBD1. The CDR3 has 16 residues. Losses at the gene ends were 0 bases for V and 9 bases for J; bases not matched to a gene: 12. Germline CDR1 reads SGHDN; CDR2 reads FVKESK. The CDR3 sequence is CASSQDRDSTQGTQYF. For the CDR3, the DNA is TGTGCCAGCAGCCAAGACAGGGACAGCACACAAGGGACGCAGTATTTT.

The V and J genes are TRBV5-1 and TRBJ2-5, with D tentatively TRBD2 (5 bases). Trimming left V 7 bases short and J 1 base short, with 17 bases between. CDR1 and CDR2 (germline): SGHRS, YFSETQ. The CDR3 is 15 amino acids. CDR3 sequence: CASRPTIAIQETQYF. CDR3 DNA: TGCGCCAGCCGACCTACAATAGCGATCCAAGAGACCCAGTACTTC.

This chain uses TRBV4-1 with TRBJ2-7; 13 positions agree with TRBD2. Trimming cost V 2 bases and J 5 bases; bases outside gene matches: 12. This CDR3 is 18 amino acids long. Germline V gene lookup returns CDR1 MGHRA and CDR2 YSYEKL. This chain's CDR3 is CASSQKMGLAGLRDEQYF. The CDR3 coding sequence is TGCGCCAGCAGCCAAAAAATGGGACTAGCGGGACTTAGGGACGAGCAGTACTTC.

The V gene is TRBV6-5, the J gene TRBJ2-7; 7 bases fit TRBD1. Germline V gives CDR1 MNHEY, CDR2 SVGAGI. The CDR3 is made up of 13 amino acids. The V segment lost 6 bases and the J segment 5 bases; nucleotides outside the gene matches: 7. This chain's CDR3 is CASRSGQAHEQYF. CDR3 nucleotide sequence: TGTGCCAGCAGATCCGGACAGGCCCACGAGCAGTACTTC.

The chain employs TRBV11-2 and TRBJ1-3; possible D gene TRBD1, 6 bases. CDR1 is SGHAT and CDR2 is FQNNGV in the germline V gene. The V and J ends lost 4 bases and 3 bases respectively, with 13 bases between them. The CDR3 loop spans 15 amino acids. CDR3 DNA: TGTGCCAGCAGCTACCTACAGGGCTTTGGAAACACCATATATTTT. Its translation: CASSYLQGFGNTIYF.

The chain employs TRBV18 and TRBJ2-3, with D possibly being TRBD2 (5 bases). Trimming removed 3 bases at V and 4 bases at J, with 11 bases between. In germline, CDR1 is KGHSH, CDR2 LQKENI. This CDR3 has 14 residues. CDR3 residues: CASSPGAVADTQYF. CDR3 DNA sequence: TGTGCCAGCTCACCGGGAGCGGTGGCAGATACGCAGTATTTT.

V gene TRBV11-3 combines with J gene TRBJ2-3, with TRBD2 matching 8 bases. The germline V gene encodes CDR1 SGHNT and CDR2 YENEEA. The length of the CDR3 is 15 residues. The V gene end was trimmed by 5 bases and the J gene end by 1 base; junction bases not matched to a gene: 5. CDR3 sequence (DNA): TGTGCCAGCAGCCTCGGGAGGGCCGGCACAGATACGCAGTATTTT. Its protein product is CASSLGRAGTDTQYF.

The chain carries TRBV5-5 and TRBJ2-2; D unclear. In germline, CDR1 is SGHKS, CDR2 YYEKEE (reference sequence). The CDR3 spans 12 residues. Trimming shortened V by 4 bases and J by 3 bases, and 4 bases separated the two germline ends. The CDR3 DNA follows: TGTGCCAGCAGCCAATACACCGGGGAGCTGTTTTTT. It codes for CASSQYTGELFF. The full variable domain, its missing parts supplied by reference TRBV5-5 and TRBJ2-2, is DAGVTQSPTHLIKTRGQQVTLRCSPISGHKSVSWYQQVLGQGPQFIFQYYEKEERGRGNFPDRFSARQFPNYSSELNVNALLLGDSALYLCASSQYTGELFFGEGSRLTVL.

This clone was seen once. V usage is TRBV5-8 and J usage is TRBJ2-2; 10 bases are shared with TRBD2. CDR3 length equals 17 residues. Per the germline V gene, CDR1 is SGHTS and CDR2 is YDEGEE. The V and J ends lost 5 bases and 5 bases, in that order; junction bases with no gene match: 12. The CDR3 sequence: CASRVVTSGAPTGELFF. The CDR3 region has the DNA TGTGCCAGCAGGGTCGTAACTAGCGGGGCTCCAACCGGGGAGCTGTTTTTT.

V gene TRBV7-2 combines with J gene TRBJ2-7; D unresolved. There are 15 residues in the CDR3. Germline assignment: CDR1 SGHTA and CDR2 FQGNSA. V was cut by 3 bases and J by 1 base, with 13 bases left in between. CDR3 in amino acids: CASSFSILHSYEQYF. In DNA form, the CDR3 reads TGTGCCAGCAGCTTTAGTATTCTCCATTCCTACGAGCAGTACTTC.

This clone showed up just once. This specimen includes other DNA sequences encoding the same CDR3. The chain has TRBV7-3 and TRBJ2-5, with 7 bases identical to TRBD2. V shed 1 base and J 1 base; nucleotides not matched to a gene: 0. Germline V gene lookup returns CDR1 SGHTA and CDR2 FQGTGA. The CDR3 has 14 residues. The CDR3 loop reads CASSLSGGQETQYF. The CDR3 bases are TGTGCCAGCAGCTTAAGCGGGGGCCAAGAGACCCAGTACTTC. Filled out from reference TRBV7-3 and TRBJ2-5, the complete variable domain reads GAGVSQTPSNKVTEKGKYVELRCDPISGHTALYWYRQSLGQGPEFLIYFQGTGAADDSGLPNDRFFAVRPEGSVSTLKIQRTERGDSAVYLCASSLSGGQETQYFGPGTRLLVL.

The chain joins TRBV7-9 to TRBJ2-2, with 7 positions matching TRBD2. The CDR3 sequence is 15 residues long. The V and J ends lost 5 bases and 3 bases, in that order; junction bases with no gene match: 6. Germline-derived CDR1 and CDR2 are SEHNR and FQNEAQ (reference sequence). The DNA for the CDR3 is TGTGCCAGCAGCCTAGTAGCGGGTGACACCGGGGAGCTGTTTTTT. Protein product: CASSLVAGDTGELFF. The full variable domain, in which reference TRBV7-9 and TRBJ2-2 provide the parts outside the CDR3, is DTGVSQNPRHKITKRGQNVTFRCDPISEHNRLYWYRQTLGQGPEFLTYFQNEAQLEKSRLLSDRFSAERPKGSFSTLEIQRTEQGDSAMYLCASSLVAGDTGELFFGEGSRLTVL.

The V call is TRBV4-1, the J call TRBJ2-7, with TRBD1 matching 9 bases. Germline V gives CDR1 MGHRA, CDR2 YSYEKL. Unmatched junction bases numbered 9, after V lost 3 bases and J lost 6 bases. This CDR3 contains 15 residues. CDR3 in amino acids: CASSHHRDRAGEQYF. CDR3 nucleotides: TGCGCCAGCAGCCACCACCGGGACAGGGCGGGCGAGCAGTACTTC.

This chain joins TRBV5-1 and TRBJ1-2; D possibly corresponds to TRBD1 (5 bases). Germline CDR1 is SGHRS and CDR2 is YFSETQ. This CDR3 has 15 residues. V lost 0 bases, J lost 6 bases, and 15 bases lay in between. CDR3 bases: TGCGCCAGCAGCTTGGAGGGACTCACGCTCGATGGCTACACCTTC. This encodes CASSLEGLTLDGYTF.

In the case of this clone: A read error may produce the germline difference seen at one junction end. The chain joins TRBV9 to TRBJ2-1; 8 bases match TRBD2. This CDR3 is built from 18 residues. The germline gives CDR1 SGDLS, CDR2 YYNGEE. The CDR3 DNA is TGTGCCAGCAGCGTAGGGGGGATGGGACTAGTAAGGGTCAATGGGCAGTTCTTC. Translating gives CASSVGGMGLVRVNGQFF.

The rearrangement links TRBV6-7 to TRBJ2-1; TRBD2 is a possible D gene (6 bases). TRBV6-7 is noted as an ORF with a role that remains uncertain. The CDR3 extends over 10 amino acids. With 9 bases removed from V and 8 bases from J, the gap between germline ends came to 8 bases. Here the CDR3 reads CAREGDEQFF. The CDR3, as DNA: TGTGCCAGGGAGGGTGATGAGCAGTTCTTC.

The rearrangement links TRBV19 to TRBJ2-1; possible D gene TRBD2, 6 bases. The CDR3 covers 15 residues. Between the trimmed V and J ends, which lost 2 bases and 5 bases, there was a span of 13 bases. Germline V gene sequence: CDR1 LNHDA, CDR2 SQIVND (reference sequence). CDR3 in amino acids: CASSIFKGTDNEQFF. CDR3 sequence (DNA): TGTGCCAGTAGTATATTTAAGGGGACTGACAATGAGCAGTTCTTC.

The V and J genes are TRBV21-1 and TRBJ2-3; the D call of TRBD1 is as the table states it, not checked on the DNA. TRBV21-1 represents a pseudogene. This CDR3 spans 17 amino acids. The CDR3 nucleotides read TGTGCCAGCAGCGCGCGAGGACAAGTTCCTAGCACAGATACGCAGTATTTT. It specifies CASSARGQVPSTDTQYF.

This chain connects TRBV7-9 to TRBJ2-7; TRBD2 matches 13 bases. The CDR3 covers 19 residues. V shed 5 bases, J shed 1 base, and the junction held 14 bases outside the gene matches. CDR1 and CDR2 (germline): SEHNR, FQNEAQ (reference sequence). The CDR3 DNA follows: TGTGCCAGCAGCCCGGGACTAGCGGGACTCTTAGTTGGGTCCTACGAGCAGTACTTC. Protein product: CASSPGLAGLLVGSYEQYF.

V is TRBV7-8 and J is TRBJ1-1; D unclear. V was pared by 3 bases and J by 1 base, with 12 bases between. This CDR3 is built from 15 residues. The germline V gene has CDR1 SGHVS and CDR2 FQNEAQ. The CDR3 region has the DNA TGTGCCAGCAGCTTTTTTAACCAGGAGAACACTGAAGCTTTCTTT. This gives the protein CASSFFNQENTEAFF.

This chain links TRBV7-8 with TRBJ2-7; D is undetermined. The CDR3 totals 14 residues. The V gene lost 5 bases and the J gene lost 3 bases, with 14 bases spanning the gap. Germline lookup yields CDR1 SGHVS and CDR2 FQNEAQ. The chain's CDR3 is CASSPFGGYYEQYF. The CDR3 DNA follows: TGTGCCAGCAGCCCCTTTGGCGGCTACTACGAGCAGTACTTC.

The chain carries TRBV10-1 and TRBJ1-2; D gene unclear. V was pared by 0 bases and J by 2 bases, with 4 bases between. The CDR3 spans 13 residues. Germline V CDR1 and CDR2: WNHNN, SYGVQD (reference sequence). Here the CDR3 reads CASSESLNYGYTF. The CDR3 DNA follows: TGCGCCAGCAGTGAGTCCCTAAACTATGGCTACACCTTC.

V gene TRBV4-1 combines with J gene TRBJ1-2, with D perhaps matching TRBD1 (6 bases). This CDR3 comprises 17 residues. The V end was cut by 4 bases, the J end by 3 bases, with 21 bases between. CDR1 MGHRA and CDR2 YSYEKL come from the germline V gene. The CDR3 loop reads CASSLQARTEIHYGYTF. The CDR3 coding sequence is TGCGCCAGCAGCCTTCAAGCCAGGACAGAAATCCACTATGGCTACACCTTC.